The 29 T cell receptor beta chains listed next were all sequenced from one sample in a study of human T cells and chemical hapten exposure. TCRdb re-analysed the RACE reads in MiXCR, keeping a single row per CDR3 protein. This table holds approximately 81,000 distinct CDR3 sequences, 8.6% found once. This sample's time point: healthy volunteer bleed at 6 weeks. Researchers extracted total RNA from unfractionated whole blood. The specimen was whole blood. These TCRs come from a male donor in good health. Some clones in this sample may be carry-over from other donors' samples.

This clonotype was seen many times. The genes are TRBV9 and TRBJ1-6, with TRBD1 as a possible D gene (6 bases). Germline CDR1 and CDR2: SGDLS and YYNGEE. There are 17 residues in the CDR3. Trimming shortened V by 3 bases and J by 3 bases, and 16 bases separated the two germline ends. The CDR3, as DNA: TGTGCCAGCAGCGGTGGGGAGACAGGAGACTATAATTCACCCCTCCACTTT. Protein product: CASSGGETGDYNSPLHF.

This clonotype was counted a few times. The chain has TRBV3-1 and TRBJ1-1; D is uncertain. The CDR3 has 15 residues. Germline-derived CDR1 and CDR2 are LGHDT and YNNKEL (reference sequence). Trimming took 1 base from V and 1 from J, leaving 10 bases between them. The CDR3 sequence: CASSQGDKRNTEAFF. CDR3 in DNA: TGTGCCAGCAGCCAAGGAGACAAAAGGAACACTGAAGCTTTCTTT.

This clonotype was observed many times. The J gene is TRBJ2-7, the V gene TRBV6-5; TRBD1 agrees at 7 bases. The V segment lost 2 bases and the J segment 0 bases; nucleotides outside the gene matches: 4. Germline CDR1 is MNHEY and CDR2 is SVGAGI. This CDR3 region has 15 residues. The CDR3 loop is CASSYMTGSSYEQYF. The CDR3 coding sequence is TGTGCCAGCAGTTACATGACAGGGAGCTCCTACGAGCAGTACTTC.

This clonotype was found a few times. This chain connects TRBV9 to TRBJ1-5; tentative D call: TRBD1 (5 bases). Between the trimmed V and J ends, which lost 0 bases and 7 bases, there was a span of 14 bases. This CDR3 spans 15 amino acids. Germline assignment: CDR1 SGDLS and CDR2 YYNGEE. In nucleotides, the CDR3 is TGTGCCAGCAGCGTAGTAGGGGTTGAGGAGCAGCCCCAGCATTTT. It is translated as CASSVVGVEEQPQHF.

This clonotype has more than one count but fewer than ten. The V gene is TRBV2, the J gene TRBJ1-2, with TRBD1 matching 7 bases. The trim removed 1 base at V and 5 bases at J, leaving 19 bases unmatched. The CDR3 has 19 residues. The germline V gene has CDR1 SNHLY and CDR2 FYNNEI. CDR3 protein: CASSEEAQAEDRWEYGYTF. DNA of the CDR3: TGTGCCAGCAGTGAAGAGGCCCAAGCCGAGGACAGGTGGGAGTATGGCTACACCTTC.

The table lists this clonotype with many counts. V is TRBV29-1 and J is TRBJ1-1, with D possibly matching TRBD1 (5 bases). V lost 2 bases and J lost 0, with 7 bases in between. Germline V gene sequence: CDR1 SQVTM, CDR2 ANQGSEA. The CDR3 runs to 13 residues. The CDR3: CSVERQLNTEAFF. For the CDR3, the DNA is TGCAGCGTTGAACGACAGCTGAACACTGAAGCTTTCTTT.

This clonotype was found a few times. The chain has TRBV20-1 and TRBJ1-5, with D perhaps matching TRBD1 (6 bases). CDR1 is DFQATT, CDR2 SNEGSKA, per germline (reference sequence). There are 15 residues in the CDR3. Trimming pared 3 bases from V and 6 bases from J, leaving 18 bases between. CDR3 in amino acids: CSASFGTGWSQPQHF. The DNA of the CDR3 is TGCAGTGCTAGTTTTGGAACAGGGTGGAGTCAGCCCCAGCATTTT.

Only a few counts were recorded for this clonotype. The CDR3 nucleotides are TGTGCCAGCAGTCCCCCTCCCACCCAGTACTTC. It encodes CASSPPPTQYF. The V and J genes are TRBV6-5 and TRBJ2-5; no clear D. Germline CDR1 is MNHEY and CDR2 is SVGAGI. V lost 5 bases to trimming and J lost 8 bases, with 9 bases between them. The CDR3 has 11 residues.

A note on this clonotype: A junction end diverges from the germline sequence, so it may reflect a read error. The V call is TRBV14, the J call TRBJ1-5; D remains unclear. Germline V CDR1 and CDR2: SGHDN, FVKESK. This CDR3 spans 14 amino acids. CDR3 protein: CTSSQSNSNQPQHF. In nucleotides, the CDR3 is TGTACCAGCAGTCAATCGAATAGCAATCAGCCCCAGCATTTT.

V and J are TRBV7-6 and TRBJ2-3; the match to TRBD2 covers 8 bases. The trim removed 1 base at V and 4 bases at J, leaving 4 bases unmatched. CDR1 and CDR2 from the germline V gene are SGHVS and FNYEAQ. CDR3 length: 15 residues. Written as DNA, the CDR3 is TGTGCCAGCAGCTTAGTCGGGGGGGCCGCAGATACGCAGTATTTT. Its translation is CASSLVGGAADTQYF.

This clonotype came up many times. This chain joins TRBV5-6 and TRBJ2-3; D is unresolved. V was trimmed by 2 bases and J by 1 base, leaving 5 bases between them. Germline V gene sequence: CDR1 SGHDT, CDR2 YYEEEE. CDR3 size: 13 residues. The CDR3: CASSFGGTDTQYF. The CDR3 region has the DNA TGTGCCAGCAGCTTTGGCGGCACAGATACGCAGTATTTT.

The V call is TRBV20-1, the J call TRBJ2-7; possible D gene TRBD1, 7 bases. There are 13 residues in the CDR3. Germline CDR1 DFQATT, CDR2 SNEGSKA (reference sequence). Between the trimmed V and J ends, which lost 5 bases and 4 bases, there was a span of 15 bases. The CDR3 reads CSAWNQGGYEQYF. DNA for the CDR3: TGCAGTGCTTGGAACCAGGGGGGTTACGAGCAGTACTTC.

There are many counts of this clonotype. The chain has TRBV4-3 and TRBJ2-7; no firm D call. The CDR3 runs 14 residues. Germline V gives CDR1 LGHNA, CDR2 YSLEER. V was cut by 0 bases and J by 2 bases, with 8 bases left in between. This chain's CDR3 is CASSQEGGTYEQYF. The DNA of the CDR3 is TGCGCCAGCAGCCAAGAGGGCGGCACCTACGAGCAGTACTTC.

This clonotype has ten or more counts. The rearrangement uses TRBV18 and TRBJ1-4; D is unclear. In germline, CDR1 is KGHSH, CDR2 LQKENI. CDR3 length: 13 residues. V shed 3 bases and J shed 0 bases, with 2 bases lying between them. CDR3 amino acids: CASSPSTNEKLFF. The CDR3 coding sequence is TGTGCCAGCTCACCTTCAACTAATGAAAAACTGTTTTTT.

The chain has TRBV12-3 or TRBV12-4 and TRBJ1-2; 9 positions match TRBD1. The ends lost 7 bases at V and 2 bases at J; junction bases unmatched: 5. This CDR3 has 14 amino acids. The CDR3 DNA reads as TGTGCCAGCACCGGGACAGGGACAAACTATGGCTACACCTTC. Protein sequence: CASTGTGTNYGYTF.

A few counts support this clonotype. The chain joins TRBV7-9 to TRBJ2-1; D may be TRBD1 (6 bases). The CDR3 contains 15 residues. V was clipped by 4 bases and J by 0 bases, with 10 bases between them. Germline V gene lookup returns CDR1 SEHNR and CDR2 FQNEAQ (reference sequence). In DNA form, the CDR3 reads TGTGCCAGCAGCTCAGGGGCAACCTCCTACAATGAGCAGTTCTTC. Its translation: CASSSGATSYNEQFF.

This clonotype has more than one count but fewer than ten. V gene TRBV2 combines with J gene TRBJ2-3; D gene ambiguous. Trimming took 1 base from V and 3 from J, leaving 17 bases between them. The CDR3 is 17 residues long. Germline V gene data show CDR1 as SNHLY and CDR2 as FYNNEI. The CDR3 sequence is CASSEVKDPPRTDTQYF. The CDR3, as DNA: TGTGCCAGCAGTGAAGTGAAGGACCCCCCGCGGACAGATACGCAGTATTTT.

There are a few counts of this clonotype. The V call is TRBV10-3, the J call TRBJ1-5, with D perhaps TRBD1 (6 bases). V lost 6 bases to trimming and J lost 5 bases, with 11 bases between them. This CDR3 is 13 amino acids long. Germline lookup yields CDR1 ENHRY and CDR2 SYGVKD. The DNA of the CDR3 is TGTGCCATCAGGGGGGGGGGCGATCAGCCCCAGCATTTT. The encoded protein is CAIRGGGDQPQHF.

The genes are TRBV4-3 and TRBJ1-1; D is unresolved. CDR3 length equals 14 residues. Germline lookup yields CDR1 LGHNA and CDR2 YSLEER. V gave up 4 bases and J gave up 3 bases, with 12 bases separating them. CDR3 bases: TGCGCCAGCAGCCCTACAACGGAGTACACTGAAGCTTTCTTT. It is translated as CASSPTTEYTEAFF.

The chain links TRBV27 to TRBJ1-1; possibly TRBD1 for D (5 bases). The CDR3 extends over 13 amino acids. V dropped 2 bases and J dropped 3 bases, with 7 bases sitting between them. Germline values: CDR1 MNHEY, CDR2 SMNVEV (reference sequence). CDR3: CASSLGADTEAFF. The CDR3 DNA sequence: TGTGCCAGCAGTTTAGGGGCGGACACTGAAGCTTTCTTT.

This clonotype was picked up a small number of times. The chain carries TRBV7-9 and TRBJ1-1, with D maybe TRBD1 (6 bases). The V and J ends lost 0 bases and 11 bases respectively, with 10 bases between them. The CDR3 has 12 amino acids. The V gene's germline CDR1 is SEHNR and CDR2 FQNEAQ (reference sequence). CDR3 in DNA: TGTGCCAGCAGCTTAGCGAACAGGGAGGCTTTCTTT. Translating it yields CASSLANREAFF.

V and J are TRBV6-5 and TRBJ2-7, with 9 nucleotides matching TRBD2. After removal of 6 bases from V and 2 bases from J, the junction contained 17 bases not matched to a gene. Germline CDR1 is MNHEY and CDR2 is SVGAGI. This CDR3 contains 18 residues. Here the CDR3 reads CASSLQASGKVGAYEQYF. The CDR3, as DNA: TGTGCCAGCAGCCTACAGGCTAGCGGGAAGGTCGGAGCCTACGAGCAGTACTTC.

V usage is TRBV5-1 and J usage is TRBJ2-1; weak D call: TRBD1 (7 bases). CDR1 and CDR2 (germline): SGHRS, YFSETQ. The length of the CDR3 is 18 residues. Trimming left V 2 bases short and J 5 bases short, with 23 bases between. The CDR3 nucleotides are TGCGCCAGCAGCTTCGCGTCAGGGGGGATTAAGATGCACAATGAGCAGTTCTTC. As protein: CASSFASGGIKMHNEQFF. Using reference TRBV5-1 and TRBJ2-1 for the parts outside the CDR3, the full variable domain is KAGVTQTPRYLIKTRGQQVTLSCSPISGHRSVSWYQQTPGQGLQFLFEYFSETQRNKGNFPGRFSGRQFSNSRSEMNVSTLELGDSALYLCASSFASGGIKMHNEQFFGPGTRLTVL.

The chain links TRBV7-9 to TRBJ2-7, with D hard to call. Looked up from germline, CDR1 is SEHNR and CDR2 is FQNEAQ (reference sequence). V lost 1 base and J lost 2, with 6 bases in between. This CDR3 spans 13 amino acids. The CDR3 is CASSLERAYEQYF. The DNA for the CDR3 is TGTGCCAGCAGCTTAGAGAGAGCCTACGAGCAGTACTTC.

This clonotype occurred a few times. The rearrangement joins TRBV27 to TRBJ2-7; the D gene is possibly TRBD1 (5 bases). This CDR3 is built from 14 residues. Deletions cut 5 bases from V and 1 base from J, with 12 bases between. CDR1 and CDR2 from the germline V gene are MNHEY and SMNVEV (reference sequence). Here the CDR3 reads CASSRGRQSYEQYF. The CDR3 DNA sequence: TGTGCCAGCAGTCGAGGAAGACAGTCCTACGAGCAGTACTTC.

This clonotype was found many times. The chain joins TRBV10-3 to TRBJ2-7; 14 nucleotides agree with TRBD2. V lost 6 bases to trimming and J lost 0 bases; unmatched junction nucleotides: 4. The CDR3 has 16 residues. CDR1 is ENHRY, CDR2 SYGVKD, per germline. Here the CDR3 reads CAISGLAGGSSYEQYF. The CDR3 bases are TGTGCCATCAGCGGACTAGCGGGAGGCAGCTCCTACGAGCAGTACTTC.

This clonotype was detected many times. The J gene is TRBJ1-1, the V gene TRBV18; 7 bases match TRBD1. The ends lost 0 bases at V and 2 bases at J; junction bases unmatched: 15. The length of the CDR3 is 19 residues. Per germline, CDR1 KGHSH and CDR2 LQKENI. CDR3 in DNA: TGTGCCAGCTCACCACCCCCGGGACAGCACACCTTGGCAAACACTGAAGCTTTCTTT. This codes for CASSPPPGQHTLANTEAFF. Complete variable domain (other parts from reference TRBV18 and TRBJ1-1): NAGVMQNPRHLVRRRGQEARLRCSPMKGHSHVYWYRQLPEEGLKFMVYLQKENIIDESGMPKERFSAEFPKEGPSILRIQQVVRGDSAAYFCASSPPPGQHTLANTEAFFGQGTRLTVV.

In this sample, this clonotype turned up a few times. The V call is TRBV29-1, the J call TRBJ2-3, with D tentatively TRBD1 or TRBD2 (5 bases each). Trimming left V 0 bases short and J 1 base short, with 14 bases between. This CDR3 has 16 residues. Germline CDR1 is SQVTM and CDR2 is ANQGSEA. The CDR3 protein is CSVEDLHRGRTDTQYF. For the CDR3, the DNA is TGCAGCGTTGAAGATCTTCATCGGGGCCGCACAGATACGCAGTATTTT.

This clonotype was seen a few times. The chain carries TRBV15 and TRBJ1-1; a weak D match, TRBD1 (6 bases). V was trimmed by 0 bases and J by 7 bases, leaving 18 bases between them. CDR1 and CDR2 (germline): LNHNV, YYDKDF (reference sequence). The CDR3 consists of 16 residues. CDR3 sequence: CATSRDPGGEENEAFF. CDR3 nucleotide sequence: TGTGCCACCAGCAGAGATCCGGGGGGCGAGGAGAATGAAGCTTTCTTT.